A single sample gave rise to the 22 T cell receptor beta chains below, sequenced in a study of T cell repertoires in cytomegalovirus infection. TCRdb independently ran MiXCR on the reads; one entry per CDR3 protein. The sample records about 130,000 distinct CDR3 sequences, more than 30% being singletons. No cognate antigen is known for these TCRs. This material consisted of CD8+ T cells from cultured PBMCs, taken from culture after CMV antigen stimulation. The receptors shown here come from a human donor in good health (CMV status not recorded). Some clones in this sample may be carry-over from other donors' samples.

This clonotype has a handful of counts. The CDR3 loop reads CASSPGWPYEQYF. In nucleotides, the CDR3 is TGTGCCAGCAGCCCAGGGTGGCCCTACGAGCAGTACTTC. V usage is TRBV27 and J usage is TRBJ2-7; TRBD1 is a possible D gene (5 bases). Germline CDR1 and CDR2: MNHEY and SMNVEV (reference sequence). The CDR3 has 13 amino acids. The V end was cut by 6 bases, the J end by 2 bases, with 11 bases between.

This chain links TRBV6-1 with TRBJ1-6; D perhaps matches TRBD1 (6 bases). Germline values: CDR1 MNHNS, CDR2 SASEGT. Trimming took 3 bases from V and 3 from J, leaving 6 bases between them. The CDR3 is 14 residues long. The chain's CDR3 is CASSEDSYNSPLHF. CDR3 sequence (DNA): TGTGCCAGCAGTGAGGACAGCTATAATTCACCCCTCCACTTT.

This sequence joins TRBV6-8 and TRBJ1-1; D is unclear. CDR1 is MNHGY and CDR2 is SAAAGT in the germline V gene. The V end lost 0 bases, the J end lost 6 bases, and 11 bases lay between the germline ends. The CDR3 totals 14 residues. The CDR3 region has the DNA TGTGCCAGCAGTTACTCGTTGTCCTGGGCTGAAGCTTTCTTT. Translated, it gives CASSYSLSWAEAFF.

This clonotype came up a few times. This chain uses TRBV6-5 with TRBJ2-7; D remains unclear. The germline gives CDR1 MNHEY, CDR2 SVGAGI. This CDR3 has 11 residues. V was clipped by 0 bases and J by 7 bases, with 4 bases between them. The CDR3 DNA reads as TGTGCCAGCAGTTACTCGAATGAGCAGTACTTC. This gives the protein CASSYSNEQYF.

V is TRBV6-6 and J is TRBJ2-5; 8 bases map to TRBD2. The CDR3 extends over 14 amino acids. V was pared by 0 bases and J by 7 bases, with 4 bases of the junction left unmatched. CDR1 is MNHNY and CDR2 is SVGAGI in the germline V gene (reference sequence). The CDR3 region has the DNA TGTGCCAGCAGTTACTCTCTAGCGGGTCTGACCCAGTACTTC. Its translation is CASSYSLAGLTQYF.

This clonotype occurred many times. The gene calls are TRBV20-1 and TRBJ1-1; D possibly corresponds to TRBD1 (5 bases). V lost 0 bases and J lost 6, with 20 bases in between. Germline CDR1 reads DFQATT; CDR2 reads SNEGSKA (reference sequence). This CDR3 is built from 16 residues. CDR3 amino acids: CSARDASRGVVSEAFF. The DNA of the CDR3 is TGCAGTGCTAGAGATGCCAGTCGAGGGGTCGTGTCTGAAGCTTTCTTT.

The chain uses TRBV28 and TRBJ1-5; TRBD1 agrees at 9 bases. V gave up 3 bases and J gave up 6 bases; unmatched junction bases: 6. CDR1 and CDR2 from the germline V gene are MDHEN and SYDVKM. This CDR3 is built from 15 residues. The CDR3 protein is CASSLLQGAGQPQHF. The CDR3 region has the DNA TGTGCCAGCAGTTTGCTACAGGGGGCTGGTCAGCCCCAGCATTTT. Combining the CDR3 with reference TRBV28 and TRBJ1-5 gives the whole variable domain DVKVTQSSRYLVKRTGEKVFLECVQDMDHENMFWYRQDPGLGLRLIYFSYDVKMKEKGDIPEGYSVSREKKERFSLILESASTNQTSMYLCASSLLQGAGQPQHFGDGTRLSIL.

This rearrangement joins TRBV2 to TRBJ1-6, with D possibly TRBD1 on 5 matching bases. From germline, CDR1 is SNHLY and CDR2 FYNNEI. The CDR3 sequence is 16 residues long. The V end was cut by 4 bases, the J end by 6 bases, with 16 bases between. DNA for the CDR3: TGTGCCAGCAGTGCCTACCCGCGACAGCCTAATTCACCCCTCCACTTT. Translating gives CASSAYPRQPNSPLHF.

This clonotype was found many times. The chain links TRBV7-6 to TRBJ1-1; TRBD1 is a possible D gene (5 bases). Trimming took off 7 bases at V and 6 bases at J, with 21 bases between the two ends. The CDR3 consists of 15 residues. From germline, CDR1 is SGHVS and CDR2 FNYEAQ. CDR3 loop: CASTPEGRPGSEAFF. The DNA for the CDR3 is TGTGCCAGCACCCCCGAGGGGCGGCCCGGGTCTGAAGCTTTCTTT.

This clonotype was seen a few times. The gene calls are TRBV28 and TRBJ1-1, with TRBD1 matching 10 bases. Germline loops: CDR1 MDHEN, CDR2 SYDVKM. Germline trimming cut 7 bases from V and 2 bases from J; bases unmatched to any gene: 7. CDR3 size: 15 residues. This chain's CDR3 is CASNLDRGENTEAFF. CDR3 coding DNA: TGTGCCAGCAACTTGGACAGGGGGGAAAACACTGAAGCTTTCTTT.

In its sample, this clonotype was seen many times. The chain combines TRBV7-3 with TRBJ2-1; D is ambiguous. CDR1 is SGHTA, CDR2 FQGTGA, per germline. V lost 2 bases and J lost 0, with 8 bases in between. The CDR3 extends over 15 amino acids. The CDR3 loop reads CASSLGWGSYNEQFF. The CDR3 nucleotides read TGTGCCAGCAGCTTAGGCTGGGGCTCCTACAATGAGCAGTTCTTC. Variable domain in full (rest from reference TRBV7-3 and TRBJ2-1): GAGVSQTPSNKVTEKGKYVELRCDPISGHTALYWYRQSLGQGPEFLIYFQGTGAADDSGLPNDRFFAVRPEGSVSTLKIQRTERGDSAVYLCASSLGWGSYNEQFFGPGTRLTVL.

The chain carries TRBV7-6 and TRBJ1-2; 7 positions agree with TRBD1. CDR1 and CDR2 (germline): SGHVS, FNYEAQ. The CDR3 has 19 residues. Trimming removed 5 bases from V and 4 bases from J; junction bases left unmatched: 22. The chain's CDR3 is CASSPEAGTAYQLTYGYTF. CDR3 nucleotides: TGTGCCAGCAGCCCCGAAGCAGGGACAGCCTATCAACTAACCTATGGCTACACCTTC. Variable domain in full (rest from reference TRBV7-6 and TRBJ1-2): GAGVSQSPRYKVTKRGQDVALRCDPISGHVSLYWYRQALGQGPEFLTYFNYEAQQDKSGLPNDRFSAERPEGSISTLTIQRTEQRDSAMYRCASSPEAGTAYQLTYGYTFGSGTRLTVV.

V and J are TRBV28 and TRBJ1-1; D gene unclear. Germline V CDR1 and CDR2: MDHEN, SYDVKM. CDR3 length equals 15 residues. V shed 7 bases and J shed 0 bases, with 15 bases lying between them. In DNA form, the CDR3 reads TGTGCCAGCAACCTAAGATTACTCATGAACACTGAAGCTTTCTTT. Its translation: CASNLRLLMNTEAFF.

This clonotype was observed many times. V usage is TRBV7-2 and J usage is TRBJ2-7; no firm D call. This CDR3 spans 14 amino acids. V was trimmed by 0 bases and J by 0 bases, leaving 6 bases between them. From germline, CDR1 is SGHTA and CDR2 FQGNSA. The CDR3 DNA reads TGTGCCAGCAGCTTAGCGGAGAGCTCCTACGAGCAGTACTTC. It translates to CASSLAESSYEQYF. Full variable domain (remainder filled in from reference TRBV7-2 and TRBJ2-7): GAGVSQSPSNKVTEKGKDVELRCDPISGHTALYWYRQSLGQGLEFLIYFQGNSAPDKSGLPSDRFSAERTGGSVSTLTIQRTQQEDSAVYLCASSLAESSYEQYFGPGTRLTVT.

This clonotype was counted many times. The rearrangement links TRBV6-2 or TRBV6-3 to TRBJ1-1, with 7 bases identical to TRBD1. The CDR3 consists of 16 residues. Per the germline V gene, CDR1 is MNHEY and CDR2 is SVGEGT. The junction had 10 bases not matched to a gene; V was cut back by 6 bases and J by 0 bases. This chain's CDR3 is CASSIPGQSLNTEAFF. DNA for the CDR3: TGTGCCAGCAGCATCCCGGGACAGTCGTTGAACACTGAAGCTTTCTTT.

The genes are TRBV29-1 and TRBJ2-2; a possible D gene is TRBD1 (6 bases). Trimming left V 3 bases short and J 6 bases short, with 8 bases between. The CDR3 consists of 12 residues. Germline V gene data show CDR1 as SQVTM and CDR2 as ANQGSEA. CDR3 loop: CSVERQAGELFF. The CDR3 DNA is TGCAGCGTTGAGAGACAGGCCGGGGAGCTGTTTTTT.

The chain combines TRBV20-1 with TRBJ2-1; D is unresolved. Germline loops: CDR1 DFQATT, CDR2 SNEGSKA (reference sequence). The CDR3 runs 15 residues. V was cut by 5 bases and J by 4 bases, with 18 bases left in between. DNA of the CDR3: TGCAGTGCTTTATCGACCGACGAAGTATACAATGAGCAGTTCTTC. It encodes CSALSTDEVYNEQFF.

The J gene is TRBJ2-1, the V gene TRBV12-3 or TRBV12-4; D is possibly TRBD1 (6 bases). The V and J ends lost 4 bases and 8 bases respectively, with 18 bases between them. CDR3 length: 15 amino acids. In DNA, the CDR3 is TGTGCCAGCAGTTCTCCGGGACAACGAGACGATGAGCAGTTCTTC. The encoded protein is CASSSPGQRDDEQFF.

V is TRBV3-1 and J is TRBJ2-7; TRBD1 aligns across 8 bases. In germline, CDR1 is LGHDT, CDR2 YNNKEL (reference sequence). The CDR3 spans 13 residues. Unmatched junction bases numbered 6, after V lost 10 bases and J lost 1 base. CDR3 amino acids: CATLRQGSYEQYF. CDR3 bases: TGTGCCACCCTTCGACAGGGGTCCTACGAGCAGTACTTC.

V gene TRBV5-1 combines with J gene TRBJ2-1; 8 bases line up with TRBD2. Trimming took 6 bases from V and 4 from J; bases not matched to a gene: 6. The germline CDR1 and CDR2 sequences are SGHRS and YFSETQ. There are 14 residues in the CDR3. Here the CDR3 DNA reads TGCGCCAGCACACAGGGCGGGGGGTACAATGAGCAGTTCTTC. This gives the protein CASTQGGGYNEQFF.

This clonotype has a handful of counts. The chain links TRBV13 to TRBJ2-7; TRBD1 aligns across 10 bases. The CDR3 has 17 residues. Germline assignment: CDR1 PRHDT and CDR2 FYEKMQ (reference sequence). Germline trimming cut 0 bases from V and 2 bases from J; bases unmatched to any gene: 7. The CDR3 nucleotides read TGTGCCAGCAGCTTAGGCCTTGGGACAGGGGCGGCCTACGAGCAGTACTTC. Its translation is CASSLGLGTGAAYEQYF.

V usage is TRBV28 and J usage is TRBJ2-2; TRBD1 might be the D (6 bases). CDR3 size: 16 residues. In germline, CDR1 is MDHEN, CDR2 SYDVKM. The V end lost 5 bases, the J end lost 5 bases, and 18 bases lay between the germline ends. The CDR3 loop reads CASSPGRDKGTGELFF. In DNA form, the CDR3 reads TGTGCCAGCAGTCCAGGACGGGACAAGGGGACCGGGGAGCTGTTTTTT.